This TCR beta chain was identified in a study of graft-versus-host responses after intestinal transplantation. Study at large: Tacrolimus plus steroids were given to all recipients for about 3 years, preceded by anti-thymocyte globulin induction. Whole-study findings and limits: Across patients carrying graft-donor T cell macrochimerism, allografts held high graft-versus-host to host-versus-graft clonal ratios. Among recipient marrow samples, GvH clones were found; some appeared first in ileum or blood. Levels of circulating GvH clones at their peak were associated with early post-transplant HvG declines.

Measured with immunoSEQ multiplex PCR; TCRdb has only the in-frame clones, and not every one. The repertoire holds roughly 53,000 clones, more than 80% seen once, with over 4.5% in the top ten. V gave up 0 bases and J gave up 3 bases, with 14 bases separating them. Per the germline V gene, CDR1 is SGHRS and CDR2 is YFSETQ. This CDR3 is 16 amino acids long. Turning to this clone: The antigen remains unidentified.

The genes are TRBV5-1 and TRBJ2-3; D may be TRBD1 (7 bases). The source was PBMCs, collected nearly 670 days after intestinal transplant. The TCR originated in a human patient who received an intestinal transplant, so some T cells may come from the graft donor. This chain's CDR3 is CASSLALSGGTDTQYF. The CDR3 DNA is TGCGCCAGCAGCTTGGCCCTTTCAGGGGGGACAGATACGCAGTATTTT.